This T cell receptor (beta chain) was identified during a study of shared clonotypes between healthy human individuals (dated by TCRdb to 2020 to 2021). Background on the whole study: A couple of women and a few men aged 18 to 49 years were included in the cohort. Each donor's leukapheresis produced roughly between roughly 0.94 and 9.5 billion PBMCs. The study deeply sequenced blood TCR repertoires of about five healthy adults to estimate repertoire size and the extent of clonotype sharing between individuals. For each donor, CD4 naive and CD4 memory were each given three plates, CD8 naive was given two plates, and CD8 memory was given one plate. To increase sequencing depth and limit assay-specific biases, different laboratories used diverse techniques to prepare libraries and sequence TCR repertoires.

Findings and caveats that apply to the study as a whole: The genetic and exposure-history diversity represented was limited by the small number of donors. Pairwise subsampling led to the expectation that sequencing depth would affect the degree of clonotype sharing among donors. Only blood was sampled, and tissue TCR repertoires likely differ from those in blood. Incomplete sequencing was indicated by rarefaction of sorted-subset datasets, despite the large sequencing depth. Approximately 5% of naive CD4, around 3.5% of naive CD8, approximately 2% of memory CD4, and 0.4% of memory CD8 clonotypes were shared across several donors. Compared with non-shared clonotypes, clonotypes shared by all four sorted-subset donors had higher generation probabilities. Naive subsets generally had larger estimated clonotype richness than memory subsets.

CD8 naive samples were obtained by positive selection for CCR7 among CD45RO-negative cells, yielding a CD45RA+CCR7+ population from which TemRA cells were excluded. Donors were healthy HIV-negative adults with no recently reported acute infections or vaccinations. Every donor was a Caucasian adult residing in Nashville, Tennessee, USA. Blood was collected by leukapheresis, and PBMCs were isolated by Ficoll-Histopaque density gradient centrifugation and then cryopreserved in liquid nitrogen vapor phase. Analytical flow cytometry was used to check the purity and quantity of every magnetically sorted T cell population. Each sorted fraction had its genomic DNA isolated and then quantified by UV absorbance on a Nanodrop 2000c. Of note for this clone: Its target antigen remains unknown. No base qualities exist here, and no much larger clone lies one base off it.

TCR CDR3 regions were amplified from genomic DNA by multiplex PCR using the deep immunoSEQ assay. For each cell subset, the extracted genomic DNA was distributed evenly across all wells of several immunoSEQ 96-well plates, and each plate served as one replicate. For sorted subsets, roughly 0.2 ug genomic DNA, equal to about 30,000 T cell genomes, was loaded into each replicate PCR. Purified libraries were quantified with a Qubit 3.0 fluorometer, sized on a Bioanalyzer 2100, and re-quantified with the KAPA Library Quantification kit. Every immunoSEQ 96-well plate was sequenced on a separate single-read 150-cycle Illumina NextSeq 550 flow cell. The authors processed their data as follows. Because only junctional sequences without quality scores were contained in the immunoSEQ output, filtering matching that applied to full-length reads could not be performed. Sequences were annotated with PyIR, a Python wrapper for IgBLAST v1.9, and V/J genes and CDR3 were assigned using IMGT germline references. Any read was removed if the V/J assignment was weak (E-value above 1e-6), the CDR3 was missing, or the read contained stop codons, out-of-frame junctions, or ambiguous translated residues. V3J clonotypes were defined as sequences sharing the same inferred V gene, J gene, and CDR3 amino acid sequence. Percentage overlap between repertoires was computed as shared unique clonotypes divided by the size of the smaller repertoire. Repertoire richness was assessed with RTK rarefaction, the Chao1 estimator, and Recon v2.1 estimates of unobserved clonotypes. For all TCRbeta clonotypes obtained by the gDNA method from a few donors, generation probabilities were computed with OLGA. TCRdb limited this immuneACCESS table to in-frame rearrangements with V and J called. A share of clones is missing; checked studies link under half to unresolved V genes, and the rest is unexplained. The DNA gave D and trimming, while V, J and clone size come from that table. The sample table lists about 2.1 million clones, about 93% of them with a count of one. The ten largest clones take up roughly 1.7% of the sample.

V was cut back by 4 bases and J by 4 bases, leaving a gap of 11 bases between them. Spanning cysteine to phenylalanine, the CDR3 consists of 14 amino acids. Of all the DNA, just the CDR3 is kept, 42 bases in frame from base 1. In the germline V gene, CDR1 corresponds to MNHEY and CDR2 to SVGAGI. Sequencing used naive CD8+ T cells from PBMCs. This specimen's cell subset or site label, per the study, means: CD45RA+CCR7+. The receptor was isolated from a young man in good health. Some clones in this sample may be carry-over from other donors' samples. This chain joins TRBV6-5 to TRBJ2-1; no D gene call is confident. The CDR3 corresponds to CASSLRTGYNEQFF. The nucleotides are TGTGCCAGCAGTTTGCGGACCGGTTACAATGAGCAGTTCTTC.